This entry lists 18 T cell receptor beta chains sequenced from one sample in a study of T cell changes during pregnancy in multiple sclerosis. Sequencing used immunoSEQ multiplex PCR; TCRdb keeps in-frame clones, though not all of them. The sample records about 84,000 clones, 94% being singletons. Material: peripheral blood, obtained in the second trimester of pregnancy. The receptors originated from a female donor in good health, enrolled as a control in a pregnancy study.

The chain combines TRBV28 with TRBJ1-1; 7 nucleotides match TRBD1. Germline V gene sequence: CDR1 MDHEN, CDR2 SYDVKM. The CDR3 is 13 residues long. The trim removed 3 bases at V and 7 bases at J, leaving 5 bases unmatched. Here the CDR3 DNA reads TGTGCCAGCAGTTTTGGCGACAGGGATGAAGCTTTCTTT. Its protein is CASSFGDRDEAFF.

The J gene is TRBJ2-3, the V gene TRBV5-8, with unresolved D. Germline V lookup: CDR1 SGHTS, CDR2 YDEGEE. Trimming pared 0 bases from V and 10 bases from J, leaving 9 bases between. This CDR3 is 12 amino acids long. The CDR3 region has the DNA TGTGCCAGCAGCTTGGCCCTTTCCCCGCAGTATTTT. As protein: CASSLALSPQYF.

The V call is TRBV7-9, the J call TRBJ2-3, with 13 bases aligning to TRBD2. J lost 0 bases, V lost 5 bases, and 2 bases had no gene match. The CDR3 length is 16 residues. The germline V gene has CDR1 SEHNR and CDR2 FQNEAQ (reference sequence). In DNA, the CDR3 is TGTGCCAGCAGCGGACTAGCGGGAGTCAGCACAGATACGCAGTATTTT. It specifies CASSGLAGVSTDTQYF.

CDR3 nucleotides: TGTGCCAGCAGTGAAGGGAGGACGGGCAATCAGCCCCAGCATTTT. Its protein product is CASSEGRTGNQPQHF. The V gene is TRBV2, the J gene TRBJ1-5; D remains unclear. The CDR3 spans 15 residues. V was pared by 1 base and J by 2 bases, with 9 bases between. Germline-derived CDR1 and CDR2 are SNHLY and FYNNEI.

The gene calls are TRBV7-4 and TRBJ1-1; the D gene is possibly TRBD1 (5 bases). V shed 5 bases and J shed 3 bases, with 16 bases lying between them. The germline V gene encodes CDR1 SGHVT and CDR2 SQSDAQ. This CDR3 is built from 15 residues. DNA of the CDR3: TGTGCCAGCAGCCCCTGGGGCGGTATTCACACTGAAGCTTTCTTT. Its translation is CASSPWGGIHTEAFF.

The sample holds one count of this clone. The chain recombines TRBV30 with TRBJ2-7; 10 nucleotides match TRBD2. CDR1 and CDR2 (germline): GTSNPN, SVGIG (reference sequence). V shed 0 bases and J 2 bases; nucleotides not matched to a gene: 4. CDR3 length: 15 residues. CDR3 DNA: TGTGCCTGGAGTGTATTAGCGGGAGGACCCTACGAGCAGTACTTC. It is translated as CAWSVLAGGPYEQYF.

This clone was seen only once. This chain joins TRBV5-1 and TRBJ2-7, with D possibly matching TRBD2 (6 bases). The V gene lost 4 bases and the J gene lost 6 bases, with 14 bases spanning the gap. CDR3 length: 13 residues. Germline V CDR1 and CDR2: SGHRS, YFSETQ. The CDR3 sequence: CASSPNTAGEQYF. The DNA for the CDR3 is TGCGCCAGCAGCCCCAACACAGCGGGCGAGCAGTACTTC.

The gene calls are TRBV7-2 and TRBJ2-1, with 7 bases matching TRBD2. The trim removed 1 base at V and 4 bases at J, leaving 7 bases unmatched. The CDR3 loop spans 16 amino acids. CDR1 and CDR2 from the germline V gene are SGHTA and FQGNSA. The CDR3 DNA reads as TGTGCCAGCAGCTTAGAGTTCGGGAGGACATACAATGAGCAGTTCTTC. This gives the protein CASSLEFGRTYNEQFF.

The chain is built from TRBV6-1 and TRBJ2-6; perhaps TRBD1 as D (6 bases). This CDR3 contains 16 residues. Trimming took off 4 bases at V and 2 bases at J, with 12 bases between the two ends. The V gene's germline CDR1 is MNHNS and CDR2 SASEGT. The CDR3 coding sequence is TGTGCCAGCAGTGTCCTACAGGGTACTGGGGCCAACGTCCTGACTTTC. Residues: CASSVLQGTGANVLTF.

This chain uses TRBV19 with TRBJ2-1; 10 bases map to TRBD2. The germline CDR1 and CDR2 sequences are LNHDA and SQIVND (reference sequence). The CDR3 is made up of 14 amino acids. Trimming at V came to 6 bases and at J to 5 bases, leaving 4 bases not matched to a gene. As DNA, the CDR3 is TGTGCCAGTAGATCACTAGCGGGAAACAATGAGCAGTTCTTC. The encoded protein is CASRSLAGNNEQFF. Variable domain in full (rest from reference TRBV19 and TRBJ2-1): DGGITQSPKYLFRKEGQNVTLSCEQNLNHDAMYWYRQDPGQGLRLIYYSQIVNDFQKGDIAEGYSVSREKKESFPLTVTSAQKNPTAFYLCASRSLAGNNEQFFGPGTRLTVL.

The chain combines TRBV7-2 with TRBJ2-7, with 8 positions matching TRBD2. Germline values: CDR1 SGHTA, CDR2 FQGNSA. V was pared by 5 bases and J by 2 bases, with 8 bases of the junction left unmatched. The CDR3 runs 15 residues. The CDR3 protein is CASSTGSGTTYEQYF. The CDR3 region has the DNA TGTGCCAGCAGCACTGGTAGCGGGACCACCTACGAGCAGTACTTC.

The gene calls are TRBV29-1 and TRBJ2-3, with D unresolved. This CDR3 has 13 amino acids. Germline lookup yields CDR1 SQVTM and CDR2 ANQGSEA. Trimming removed 3 bases at V and 0 bases at J, with 7 bases between. The CDR3 sequence: CSVDTDSTDTQYF. The CDR3, as DNA: TGCAGCGTTGATACAGATAGCACAGATACGCAGTATTTT.

The chain has TRBV11-2 and TRBJ2-2, with 12 positions matching TRBD2. V lost 4 bases, J lost 5 bases, and 5 bases stayed unmatched. The germline gives CDR1 SGHAT, CDR2 FQNNGV. CDR3 size: 16 residues. The CDR3 reads CASSSRLAGVTGELFF. CDR3 bases: TGTGCCAGCAGCTCCCGACTAGCGGGAGTGACCGGGGAGCTGTTTTTT.

This sequence joins TRBV19 and TRBJ2-5, with 11 bases matching TRBD1. The trim removed 3 bases at V and 5 bases at J, leaving 8 bases unmatched. Germline V CDR1 and CDR2: LNHDA, SQIVND (reference sequence). The CDR3 contains 16 residues. The CDR3 bases are TGTGCCAGTAGTATTAGCGGACAGGGGGCGCATGAGACCCAGTACTTC. This codes for CASSISGQGAHETQYF. The full variable domain, its missing parts supplied by reference TRBV19 and TRBJ2-5, is DGGITQSPKYLFRKEGQNVTLSCEQNLNHDAMYWYRQDPGQGLRLIYYSQIVNDFQKGDIAEGYSVSREKKESFPLTVTSAQKNPTAFYLCASSISGQGAHETQYFGPGTRLLVL.

The V and J genes are TRBV27 and TRBJ2-7, with D possibly TRBD1 on 6 matching bases. CDR3 length equals 14 residues. Germline assignment: CDR1 MNHEY and CDR2 SMNVEV (reference sequence). Trimming cost V 4 bases and J 1 base, with 11 bases left between them. The CDR3 here is CASSSKGTSYEQYF. The CDR3 nucleotides read TGTGCCAGCAGTTCGAAAGGGACATCCTACGAGCAGTACTTC.

The J gene is TRBJ2-3, the V gene TRBV4-2; D possibly corresponds to TRBD1 (6 bases). The V end lost 1 base, the J end lost 6 bases, and 11 bases lay between the germline ends. This CDR3 region has 14 residues. In germline, CDR1 is LGHNA, CDR2 YNFKEQ. CDR3: CASSQARGEDTQYF. The CDR3 DNA sequence: TGTGCCAGCAGCCAAGCCAGGGGCGAGGATACGCAGTATTTT.

The genes are TRBV5-1 and TRBJ2-7; 15 bases line up with TRBD2. The germline gives CDR1 SGHRS, CDR2 YFSETQ. J lost 1 base, V lost 4 bases, and 3 bases had no gene match. This CDR3 has 16 residues. CDR3: CASSPGLAGGSYEQYF. The CDR3 DNA reads as TGCGCCAGCAGCCCCGGACTAGCGGGAGGGTCCTACGAGCAGTACTTC.

V and J are TRBV6-6 and TRBJ2-7; 8 bases map to TRBD2. V was clipped by 6 bases and J by 4 bases; unmatched bases: 5. The CDR3 length is 13 residues. Germline V gives CDR1 MNHNY, CDR2 SVGAGI (reference sequence). The CDR3 loop reads CASRDSGIYEQYF. For the CDR3, the DNA is TGTGCCAGCAGGGATAGCGGGATATACGAGCAGTACTTC.